This entry lists 4 T cell receptor beta chains sequenced from one sample in a study of T cells in Graves' hyperthyroidism and ophthalmopathy (dated by TCRdb to between 2018 and 2021). The protocol used for the library was multiplex PCR. Sequenced on an Illumina HiSeq 2000. TCR beta CDR3 regions were amplified from RNA transcripts. A first-round RT-PCR of the TCR CDR3 used the HTBI primer set with the Qiagen OneStep RT-PCR kit. Starting from the raw public reads, TCRdb applied fastp trimming at Q25, assembled clones with MiXCR and retained in-frame beta chains. CDR3 protein sequences are deduplicated, and each keeps its most common genes and DNA. The sample yields 500,000 to 750,000 distinct CDR3 sequences; around a sixth were counted once. 7.3% of the sample goes to the ten largest clones. The sample comprised blood. All receptors come from a woman in her 30s with Graves' hyperthyroidism.

This clonotype was found a few times. The V and J genes are TRBV12-3 or TRBV12-4 and TRBJ2-2; D is uncertain. V was trimmed by 6 bases and J by 6 bases, leaving 11 bases between them. The CDR3 runs 13 residues. The CDR3 region is CASSRATPGELFF. CDR3 bases: TGTGCCAGCAGCCGAGCGACCCCCGGGGAGCTGTTTTTT.

V gene TRBV7-9 combines with J gene TRBJ2-1; 9 bases match TRBD2. The germline CDR1 and CDR2 sequences are SEHNR and FQNEAQ (reference sequence). The ends lost 1 base at V and 7 bases at J; junction bases unmatched: 5. The CDR3 contains 15 residues. The CDR3 spells CASSLEGLAWNEQFF. CDR3 sequence (DNA): TGTGCCAGCAGCTTAGAGGGACTAGCATGGAATGAGCAGTTCTTC.

Ten or more counts support this clonotype. This sequence joins TRBV3-1 and TRBJ1-2, with D maybe TRBD1 (5 bases). The CDR3 has 14 residues. Trimming took off 3 bases at V and 3 bases at J, with 11 bases between the two ends. Germline V gives CDR1 LGHDT, CDR2 YNNKEL (reference sequence). This CDR3 reads CASSQAGTDYGYTF. The CDR3 nucleotides read TGTGCCAGCAGCCAGGCCGGGACGGACTATGGCTACACCTTC. The whole variable domain, remainder taken from reference TRBV3-1 and TRBJ1-2, is DTAVSQTPKYLVTQMGNDKSIKCEQNLGHDTMYWYKQDSKKFLKIMFSYNNKELIINETVPNRFSPKSPDKAHLNLHINSLELGDSAVYFCASSQAGTDYGYTFGSGTRLTVV.

The V and J genes are TRBV14 and TRBJ1-1; D unresolved. The germline CDR1 and CDR2 sequences are SGHDN and FVKESK. V was shortened by 3 bases and J by 4 bases, with 12 bases between the two germline ends. This CDR3 has 14 amino acids. The CDR3 DNA is TGTGCCAGCAGCCACCCTGGGGTCGGCACTGAAGCTTTCTTT. It specifies CASSHPGVGTEAFF. The full variable domain, rest sourced from reference TRBV14 and TRBJ1-1, is EAGVTQFPSHSVIEKGQTVTLRCDPISGHDNLYWYRRVMGKEIKFLLHFVKESKQDESGMPNNRFLAERTGGTYSTLKVQPAELEDSGVYFCASSHPGVGTEAFFGQGTRLTVV.